What follows are 26 T cell receptor beta chains derived from one specimen sequenced in a study of blood T cell repertoires in COVID-19. Assay used: immunoSEQ multiplex PCR; TCRdb lists only in-frame clones, some missing. The repertoire holds 290,000 or so clones, with 90% as singletons. Material for sequencing was PBMCs or T cells enriched from blood (not recorded which). The source of these receptors is a woman between 18 and 29 years old with acute COVID-19.

As to this clone: This same CDR3 is encoded by further DNA sequences in the sample. This sequence joins TRBV27 and TRBJ2-7; 11 positions match TRBD1. In germline, CDR1 is MNHEY, CDR2 SMNVEV (reference sequence). V dropped 5 bases and J dropped 5; count of bases not matched to a gene: 5. This CDR3 has 14 residues. The CDR3 loop reads CASSLGTGGDEQYF. CDR3 coding DNA: TGTGCCAGCAGTCTAGGGACAGGGGGGGACGAGCAGTACTTC.

In nucleotides, the CDR3 is TGTGCCAGCAGCTTGGGGGCAAACACTGAAGCTTTCTTT. Translating gives CASSLGANTEAFF. This chain links TRBV5-6 with TRBJ1-1, with D uncertain. With 0 bases removed from V and 2 bases from J, the gap between germline ends came to 5 bases. CDR3 size: 13 residues. Germline CDR1 SGHDT, CDR2 YYEEEE.

The gene calls are TRBV5-1 and TRBJ2-7, with a weak D call TRBD2 (7 bases). The CDR3 covers 16 residues. Trimming removed 4 bases from V and 4 bases from J, with 21 bases in between. Germline CDR1 is SGHRS and CDR2 is YFSETQ. CDR3 DNA sequence: TGCGCCAGCAGCGCTTCTCGGGGGGCCATACCATACGAGCAGTACTTC. This sequence encodes CASSASRGAIPYEQYF.

The chain carries TRBV7-9 and TRBJ1-1; a weak D match, TRBD1 (5 bases). Germline lookup yields CDR1 SEHNR and CDR2 FQNEAQ (reference sequence). With 2 bases removed from V and 0 bases from J, the gap between germline ends came to 16 bases. The CDR3 is 17 residues long. CDR3 nucleotides: TGTGCCAGCAGCTTATCCCCGACAGTTCCTATGAACACTGAAGCTTTCTTT. This translates into CASSLSPTVPMNTEAFF.

The count of this clone is one. This chain uses TRBV19 with TRBJ2-7; D unresolved. This CDR3 is built from 14 residues. Germline V CDR1 and CDR2: LNHDA, SQIVND (reference sequence). V lost 3 bases and J 3 bases, leaving 12 bases between the germline ends. The chain's CDR3 is CASSIPGLGYEQYF. CDR3 coding DNA: TGTGCCAGTAGTATCCCAGGTTTAGGCTACGAGCAGTACTTC.

The V call is TRBV7-8, the J call TRBJ1-5; TRBD1 aligns across 8 bases. The CDR3 has 17 residues. With V trimmed by 5 bases and J by 0 bases, 9 bases remained unmatched. Germline CDR1 is SGHVS and CDR2 is FQNEAQ. CDR3 nucleotides: TGTGCCAGCAGCCGAGGCGGACAGGGATTTAGCAATCAGCCCCAGCATTTT. As protein: CASSRGGQGFSNQPQHF.

This clone was counted only a few times. The chain combines TRBV5-1 with TRBJ2-7, with D perhaps matching TRBD1 (6 bases). Deletions cut 4 bases from V and 3 bases from J, with 23 bases between. Germline V lookup: CDR1 SGHRS, CDR2 YFSETQ. This CDR3 comprises 17 residues. CDR3 DNA: TGCGCCAGCAGCCCGACCCAGACAGGCCTACCACACTACGAGCAGTACTTC. The encoded protein is CASSPTQTGLPHYEQYF.

The chain employs TRBV19 and TRBJ2-7; 10 positions match TRBD1. Per the germline V gene, CDR1 is LNHDA and CDR2 is SQIVND (reference sequence). V was pared by 7 bases and J by 2 bases, with 11 bases of the junction left unmatched. This CDR3 comprises 16 residues. For the CDR3, the DNA is TGTGCCAGTAAGAAACGGACAGGGGGGGCCCCCTACGAGCAGTACTTC. This codes for CASKKRTGGAPYEQYF.

CDR3 DNA sequence: TGTGCCAGCAGCCCGATGACAGGGGGAGCTGGGACTGAAGCTTTCTTT. This gives the protein CASSPMTGGAGTEAFF. This chain connects TRBV7-9 to TRBJ1-1, with 9 bases that match TRBD1. The CDR3 contains 16 residues. CDR1 and CDR2 (germline): SEHNR, FQNEAQ (reference sequence). The ends lost 5 bases at V and 5 bases at J; junction bases unmatched: 12.

J is TRBJ2-3 and V is TRBV11-2, with 13 nucleotides matching TRBD2. The trim removed 4 bases at V and 6 bases at J, leaving 10 bases unmatched. Germline CDR1 reads SGHAT; CDR2 reads FQNNGV. The CDR3 runs to 17 residues. The CDR3 DNA is TGTGCCAGCAGCTACACTAGCGGGAGGGCCATTCCGGATACGCAGTATTTT. It codes for CASSYTSGRAIPDTQYF.

This rearrangement joins TRBV28 to TRBJ1-2; 12 bases are a match to TRBD1. J gave up 4 bases and V 3 bases, and 3 bases lay outside the gene matches. Germline CDR1 is MDHEN and CDR2 is SYDVKM. This CDR3 comprises 15 residues. The CDR3 nucleotides are TGTGCCAGCAGTTTGGGACAGGGGGCAGGCTATGGCTACACCTTC. As protein: CASSLGQGAGYGYTF.

J is TRBJ2-7 and V is TRBV6-5; D is uncertain. The CDR3 has 10 amino acids. Trimming took 6 bases from V and 7 from J, leaving 7 bases between them. CDR1 and CDR2 (germline): MNHEY, SVGAGI. The DNA of the CDR3 is TGTGCCAGCAGGTCAACTGAGCAGTACTTC. Amino acids: CASRSTEQYF.

The chain recombines TRBV28 with TRBJ1-3, with 8 bases aligning to TRBD1. The CDR3 is made up of 17 amino acids. The V segment lost 2 bases and the J segment 1 base; nucleotides outside the gene matches: 7. Germline assignment: CDR1 MDHEN and CDR2 SYDVKM. The CDR3 protein is CASSLPTGESSGNTIYF. DNA for the CDR3: TGTGCCAGCAGTTTACCGACAGGGGAAAGTTCTGGAAACACCATATATTTT.

The V gene is TRBV18, the J gene TRBJ2-5; D is undetermined. V was pared by 5 bases and J by 0 bases, with 16 bases between. This CDR3 comprises 16 residues. Germline CDR1 and CDR2: KGHSH and LQKENI. The DNA of the CDR3 is TGTGCCAGCTCATCCTTTTCGTCTAACGACCAAGAGACCCAGTACTTC. Its translation is CASSSFSSNDQETQYF.

This clone was found a few times. This chain uses TRBV7-9 with TRBJ2-7; 8 nucleotides agree with TRBD2. Per the germline V gene, CDR1 is SEHNR and CDR2 is FQNEAQ (reference sequence). V was pared by 5 bases and J by 4 bases, with 7 bases of the junction left unmatched. This CDR3 has 14 amino acids. CDR3 in DNA: TGTGCCAGCAGCACGGGACTAGTAACATACGAGCAGTACTTC. Translating it yields CASSTGLVTYEQYF.

The chain joins TRBV21-1 to TRBJ1-1. TRBV21-1 is deemed a pseudogene. The CDR3 loop spans 15 amino acids. The CDR3 is CASSSRYRAAREAFF. In DNA, the CDR3 is TGTGCCAGCAGCTCCCGGTATCGAGCCGCGAGGGAAGCTTTCTTT.

The chain is built from TRBV28 and TRBJ1-2; D perhaps matches TRBD1 (6 bases). The germline V gene has CDR1 MDHEN and CDR2 SYDVKM. The CDR3 runs 14 residues. V dropped 7 bases and J dropped 3 bases, with 15 bases sitting between them. CDR3 DNA: TGTGCCAGCACCCAAGAGGGGGGGTACTATGGCTACACCTTC. Its protein product is CASTQEGGYYGYTF.

The chain joins TRBV12-5 to TRBJ2-5, with D possibly being TRBD2 (7 bases). Germline lookup yields CDR1 LGHNT and CDR2 FRNRAP. Deletions cut 4 bases from V and 5 bases from J, with 17 bases between. The CDR3 totals 15 residues. The CDR3 region is CASGSSGEGRETQYF. Written as DNA, the CDR3 is TGTGCTAGTGGTTCGTCAGGGGAGGGGCGGGAGACCCAGTACTTC.

This clone was recorded a few times. The V and J genes are TRBV5-6 and TRBJ1-4, with TRBD1 as a possible D gene (5 bases). This CDR3 comprises 16 residues. Germline V CDR1 and CDR2: SGHDT, YYEEEE. The germline V and J ends were trimmed by 3 bases and 8 bases, with 20 bases remaining between them. The CDR3 DNA sequence: TGTGCCAGCAGCTCCTTACGTCCGGGGGAGGAGGAAAAACTGTTTTTT. It is translated as CASSSLRPGEEEKLFF.

V gene TRBV28 combines with J gene TRBJ1-2, with 7 bases lining up with TRBD1. The CDR3 length is 13 residues. Germline V CDR1 and CDR2: MDHEN, SYDVKM. V gave up 7 bases and J gave up 2 bases; unmatched junction bases: 4. The CDR3 protein is CASTLRGNYGYTF. The CDR3, as DNA: TGTGCCAGCACCCTCAGGGGGAACTATGGCTACACCTTC.

The chain couples TRBV2 to TRBJ1-2; TRBD1 matches 10 bases. This CDR3 is 15 amino acids long. Per germline, CDR1 SNHLY and CDR2 FYNNEI. Unmatched junction bases numbered 6, after V lost 4 bases and J lost 4 bases. The CDR3 region has the DNA TGTGCCAGCAGTGTCCCGGGACAGGGGCCCTATGGCTACACCTTC. Its protein product is CASSVPGQGPYGYTF.

The chain combines TRBV9 with TRBJ1-1, with TRBD1 as a possible D gene (5 bases). The CDR3 contains 14 residues. The V gene lost 4 bases and the J gene lost 1 base, with 11 bases spanning the gap. CDR1 and CDR2 (germline): SGDLS, YYNGEE. The CDR3 nucleotides read TGTGCCAGCAGCAACGGGGGAAAGAACACTGAAGCTTTCTTT. Translating gives CASSNGGKNTEAFF.

The chain combines TRBV5-4 with TRBJ2-7, with D tentatively TRBD1 (5 bases). The CDR3 covers 14 residues. Germline assignment: CDR1 SGHNT and CDR2 YYREEE (reference sequence). Trimming took 2 bases from V and 2 from J, leaving 11 bases between them. DNA for the CDR3: TGTGCCAGCAGCTTATCAGGGAAAACCTACGAGCAGTACTTC. Translated, it gives CASSLSGKTYEQYF.

V gene TRBV5-1 combines with J gene TRBJ1-2; TRBD1 might be the D (5 bases). The CDR3 totals 17 residues. V gave up 1 base and J gave up 6 bases, with 22 bases separating them. Germline loops: CDR1 SGHRS, CDR2 YFSETQ. The CDR3 DNA is TGCGCCAGCAGCTTGCAGGTGTCAGGGATTTTTGCGGATGGCTACACCTTC. Translated, it gives CASSLQVSGIFADGYTF.

The chain uses TRBV10-1 and TRBJ2-7, with 10 positions matching TRBD1. Losses at the gene ends were 3 bases for V and 2 bases for J; bases not matched to a gene: 4. Germline assignment: CDR1 WNHNN and CDR2 SYGVQD (reference sequence). There are 15 residues in the CDR3. The CDR3 bases are TGCGCCAGCAGTGATCAGACAGGGGGCACCTACGAGCAGTACTTC. It encodes CASSDQTGGTYEQYF.

The chain employs TRBV18 and TRBJ2-7; perhaps TRBD1 as D (6 bases). This CDR3 region has 16 residues. The germline V gene has CDR1 KGHSH and CDR2 LQKENI. Trimming cost V 6 bases and J 3 bases, with 21 bases left between them. The CDR3 loop reads CASSPTGKARIYEQYF. CDR3 sequence (DNA): TGTGCCAGCTCGCCAACAGGGAAAGCGCGTATCTACGAGCAGTACTTC.